This T cell receptor beta chain was captured by sequencing in a study of T cell responses to AZD1222 COVID-19 vaccine. Between the trimmed V and J ends, which lost 2 bases and 5 bases, there was a span of 12 bases. Per germline, CDR1 MNHNS and CDR2 SASEGT. The CDR3 covers 14 residues. Profiled with immunoSEQ multiplex PCR; TCRdb holds only in-frame clones, not every one. Seen here are tens of thousands of clones, 70% to 90% observed once, and the top ten hold 10%. The J gene is TRBJ1-2, the V gene TRBV6-1; D is undetermined. The sequences come from peripheral blood, collected 28 days after the second AZD1222 dose. This receptor was obtained from an adult who received the AZD1222 COVID-19 vaccine. The CDR3 region is CASSERVGGYGYTF. Written as DNA, the CDR3 is TGTGCCAGCAGTGAAAGGGTGGGAGGTTATGGCTACACCTTC.